Sequencing of this T cell receptor beta chain was carried out in a study of shared clonotypes between healthy human individuals. About the research overall: Sampling drew on donors who were a couple of women and three men aged 18 to 49. Whole-study findings and limits: Sharing across four donors was highest in naive CD4 (roughly 5%) and lowest in memory CD8 (approximately 0.4%). The study drew on few donors, limiting represented genetic and exposure-history diversity.

The protocol was immunoSEQ multiplex PCR, while the TCRdb copy is restricted to in-frame clones and leaves out a portion. The data hold 2,500,000 or so clones, with more than 80% observed a single time. A split of CD4+ cells into CD45RA+ naive and CD45RA-negative memory subsets was performed. In germline, CDR1 is SGHTS, CDR2 YDEGEE. The V end was cut by 4 bases, the J end by 4 bases, with 6 bases between. The CDR3 length is 12 residues. As concerns this clone: Its antigen is not identified.

The clonotype comes from a man aged 18 to 29 in good health. This rearrangement joins TRBV5-8 to TRBJ1-3; D remains unclear. Sequencing input: naive CD4+ T cells sorted from blood. The subset: CD45RA+ positively selected. The CDR3 loop reads CASSRKGNTIYF. The CDR3 bases are TGTGCCAGCAGCCGCAAGGGAAACACCATATATTTT.